This TCR beta chain comes out of a study of blood T cell repertoires in COVID-19. Study details: Whether acute or convalescent, the COVID-19 samples came from the United States, Italy and Spain.

Repertoires were generated with immunoSEQ multiplex PCR, while TCRdb's copy carries only in-frame clones and drops some. The sample yields roughly 350,000 clones, approximately 91% seen once. During active infection, Seattle patients enrolled and were then monitored through disease. This clone was seen once. V shed 5 bases and J shed 1 base, with 11 bases lying between them. The length of the CDR3 is 14 residues. The germline gives CDR1 SGHTA, CDR2 FQGNSA. The chain joins TRBV7-2 to TRBJ1-1; possible D gene TRBD1, 5 bases. The sequence was obtained from a woman aged 70-85 years with COVID-19, enrolled during active disease. Source material: peripheral blood. The CDR3 spells CASSTSGKNTEAFF. The CDR3 nucleotides read TGTGCCAGCAGCACCTCAGGGAAGAACACTGAAGCTTTCTTT.